The 13 T cell receptor beta chains reported below all come from one sample, sequenced in a study of control samples from healthy donors and cancer patients. TCRdb's copy holds only in-frame clones and misses some; the assay was immunoSEQ multiplex PCR. The profile covers over 100,000 clones, with more than 80% appearing a single time and roughly 2.5% taken by the ten largest. Sequences were obtained from blood. The receptor source for this set is a man aged 40-49 years in good health.

The chain is built from TRBV19 and TRBJ2-1; 10 bases map to TRBD1. The CDR3 spans 14 residues. Germline V gene sequence: CDR1 LNHDA, CDR2 SQIVND (reference sequence). V lost 7 bases, J lost 7 bases, and 7 bases stayed unmatched. CDR3 amino acids: CASNRDRGGNEQFF. The CDR3, as DNA: TGTGCCAGTAACAGGGACAGGGGAGGAAATGAGCAGTTCTTC.

This sequence joins TRBV5-1 and TRBJ1-2; TRBD1 matches at 9 bases. V lost 1 base to trimming and J lost 8 bases; unmatched junction nucleotides: 6. Germline CDR1 and CDR2: SGHRS and YFSETQ. CDR3 length: 14 residues. This CDR3 reads CASSLLQGAEGYTF. The CDR3 region has the DNA TGCGCCAGCAGCTTGCTACAGGGGGCGGAAGGCTACACCTTC.

V usage is TRBV6-6 and J usage is TRBJ1-1; D unresolved. The CDR3 totals 11 residues. The germline gives CDR1 MNHNY, CDR2 SVGAGI (reference sequence). V was clipped by 8 bases and J by 3 bases, with 7 bases between them. This CDR3 reads CASYYYTEAFF. The CDR3 nucleotides are TGTGCCAGCTACTATTACACTGAAGCTTTCTTT.

The rearrangement joins TRBV6-5 to TRBJ2-1; D possibly corresponds to TRBD1 (5 bases). V was trimmed by 6 bases and J by 4 bases, leaving 16 bases between them. Per the germline V gene, CDR1 is MNHEY and CDR2 is SVGAGI. This CDR3 is 15 amino acids long. The CDR3 bases are TGTGCCAGCAGCTTGACGTGGGGCATATACAATGAGCAGTTCTTC. Translation: CASSLTWGIYNEQFF.

This clone was picked up one time. The V and J genes are TRBV5-6 and TRBJ1-1; TRBD1 matches at 7 bases. CDR3 length: 15 residues. With V trimmed by 3 bases and J by 0 bases, 5 bases remained unmatched. CDR1 is SGHDT, CDR2 YYEEEE, per germline. The CDR3 spells CASSSWTGMNTEAFF. CDR3 nucleotides: TGTGCCAGCAGCTCTTGGACAGGTATGAACACTGAAGCTTTCTTT.

V and J are TRBV6-1 and TRBJ2-3; the match to TRBD2 covers 8 bases. Germline lookup yields CDR1 MNHNS and CDR2 SASEGT. There are 15 residues in the CDR3. Losses at the gene ends were 1 base for V and 6 bases for J; bases not matched to a gene: 6. CDR3 sequence: CASSEDRGGVDTQYF. The CDR3 DNA follows: TGTGCCAGCAGTGAAGATCGGGGGGGAGTGGATACGCAGTATTTT.

V and J are TRBV27 and TRBJ1-2, with TRBD1 as a possible D gene (6 bases). Germline V gene data show CDR1 as MNHEY and CDR2 as SMNVEV (reference sequence). The CDR3 runs 12 residues. V dropped 8 bases and J dropped 6 bases, with 13 bases sitting between them. Here the CDR3 DNA reads TGTGCCAGCGGGGGGCAGGTTAATGGCTACACCTTC. This gives the protein CASGGQVNGYTF.

The chain recombines TRBV7-8 with TRBJ1-1; D is uncertain. Trimming took off 2 bases at V and 2 bases at J, with 12 bases between the two ends. Germline loops: CDR1 SGHVS, CDR2 FQNEAQ. There are 15 residues in the CDR3. The CDR3 nucleotides are TGTGCCAGCAGCTTACCCGGGAGAGGAAACACTGAAGCTTTCTTT. Protein product: CASSLPGRGNTEAFF.

The V gene is TRBV5-6, the J gene TRBJ1-2; the D is unclear. The CDR3 covers 12 residues. Germline CDR1 is SGHDT and CDR2 is YYEEEE. V was trimmed by 0 bases and J by 3 bases, leaving 3 bases between them. This CDR3 is CASSLDYYGYTF. The CDR3 DNA reads TGTGCCAGCAGCTTGGATTACTATGGCTACACCTTC. Together with reference TRBV5-6 and TRBJ1-2, the CDR3 gives the full variable domain: DAGVTQSPTHLIKTRGQQVTLRCSPKSGHDTVSWYQQALGQGPQFIFQYYEEEERQRGNFPDRFSGHQFPNYSSELNVNALLLGDSALYLCASSLDYYGYTFGSGTRLTVV.

The chain recombines TRBV5-1 with TRBJ2-2; TRBD1 is a possible D gene (5 bases). Germline V gives CDR1 SGHRS, CDR2 YFSETQ. The CDR3 runs 16 residues. The germline V and J ends were trimmed by 3 bases and 4 bases, with 16 bases remaining between them. CDR3 nucleotides: TGCGCCAGCAGCTGGGGTGTATCAAGGGGCACCGGGGAGCTGTTTTTT. Amino acid sequence: CASSWGVSRGTGELFF.

This clone was seen only once. This rearrangement joins TRBV7-3 to TRBJ2-2; TRBD1 matches 8 bases. Losses at the gene ends were 5 bases for V and 4 bases for J; bases not matched to a gene: 6. This CDR3 region has 15 residues. CDR1 is SGHTA and CDR2 is FQGTGA in the germline V gene. In DNA, the CDR3 is TGTGCCAGCAGCATCGCCGGGACAGGCACCGGGGAGCTGTTTTTT. It encodes CASSIAGTGTGELFF.

The chain joins TRBV5-1 to TRBJ2-1, with a weak D call TRBD2 (7 bases). The V gene lost 3 bases and the J gene lost 7 bases, with 14 bases spanning the gap. This CDR3 is 14 amino acids long. Germline CDR1 and CDR2: SGHRS and YFSETQ. CDR3 in DNA: TGCGCCAGCAGCTCACTAGGGGGGGAGAATGAGCAGTTCTTC. As protein: CASSSLGGENEQFF.

The rearrangement links TRBV3-1 (or the pseudogene TRBV3-2) to TRBJ2-3; 12 positions agree with TRBD2. CDR1 LGHDT and CDR2 YNNKEL come from the germline V gene (reference sequence). This CDR3 is built from 19 residues. The ends lost 0 bases at V and 1 base at J; junction bases unmatched: 8. The CDR3 DNA reads as TGTGCCAGCAGCCAAGAGATCGCCCGACTAGCGGGGGGCACAGATACGCAGTATTTT. Its translation: CASSQEIARLAGGTDTQYF.